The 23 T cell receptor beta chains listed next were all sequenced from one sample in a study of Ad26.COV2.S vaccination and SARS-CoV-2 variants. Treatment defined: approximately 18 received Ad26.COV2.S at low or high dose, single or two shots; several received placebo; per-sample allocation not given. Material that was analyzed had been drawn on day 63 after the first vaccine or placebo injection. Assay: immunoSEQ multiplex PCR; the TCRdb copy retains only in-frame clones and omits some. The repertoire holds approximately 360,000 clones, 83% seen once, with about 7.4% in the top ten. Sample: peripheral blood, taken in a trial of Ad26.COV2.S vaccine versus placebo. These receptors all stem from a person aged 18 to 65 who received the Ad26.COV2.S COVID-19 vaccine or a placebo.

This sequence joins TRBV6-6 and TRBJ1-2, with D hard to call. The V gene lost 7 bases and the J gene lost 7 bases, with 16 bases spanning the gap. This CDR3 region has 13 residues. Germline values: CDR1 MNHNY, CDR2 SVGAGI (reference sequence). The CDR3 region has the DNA TGTGCCAGCACCCCCTCGACCCCGCGTGGCTACACCTTC. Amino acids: CASTPSTPRGYTF.

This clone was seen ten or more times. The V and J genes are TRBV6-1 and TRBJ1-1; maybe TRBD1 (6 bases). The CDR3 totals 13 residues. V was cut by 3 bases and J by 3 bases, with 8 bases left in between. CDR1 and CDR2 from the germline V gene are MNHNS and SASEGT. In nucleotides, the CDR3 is TGTGCCAGCAGTGAGGGGGCACACACTGAAGCTTTCTTT. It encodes CASSEGAHTEAFF.

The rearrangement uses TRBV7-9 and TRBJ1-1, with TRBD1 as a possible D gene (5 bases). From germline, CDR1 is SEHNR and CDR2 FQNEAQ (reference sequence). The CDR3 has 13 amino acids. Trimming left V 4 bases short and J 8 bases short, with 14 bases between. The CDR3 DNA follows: TGTGCCAGCAGCTACGCTACTAGGGGCGAAGCTTTCTTT. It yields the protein CASSYATRGEAFF.

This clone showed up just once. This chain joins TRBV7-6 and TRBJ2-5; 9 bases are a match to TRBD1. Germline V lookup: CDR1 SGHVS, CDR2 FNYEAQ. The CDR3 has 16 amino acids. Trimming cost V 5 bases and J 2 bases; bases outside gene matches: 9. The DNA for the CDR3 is TGTGCCAGCAGCCGCAGTGGGGACAGGGTACAAGAGACCCAGTACTTC. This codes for CASSRSGDRVQETQYF.

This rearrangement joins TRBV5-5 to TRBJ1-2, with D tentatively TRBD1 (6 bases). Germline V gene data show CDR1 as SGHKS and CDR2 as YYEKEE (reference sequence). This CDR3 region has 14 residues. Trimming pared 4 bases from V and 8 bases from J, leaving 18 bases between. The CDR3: CASSPGPGAQGYTF. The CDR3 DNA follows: TGTGCCAGCAGCCCCGGCCCGGGGGCGCAAGGCTACACCTTC.

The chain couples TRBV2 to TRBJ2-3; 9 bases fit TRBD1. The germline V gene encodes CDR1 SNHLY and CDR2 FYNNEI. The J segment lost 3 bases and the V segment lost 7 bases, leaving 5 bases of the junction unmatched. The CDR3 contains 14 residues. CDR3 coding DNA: TGTGCCAGCACCGGACAGGGGCTAACAGATACGCAGTATTTT. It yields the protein CASTGQGLTDTQYF.

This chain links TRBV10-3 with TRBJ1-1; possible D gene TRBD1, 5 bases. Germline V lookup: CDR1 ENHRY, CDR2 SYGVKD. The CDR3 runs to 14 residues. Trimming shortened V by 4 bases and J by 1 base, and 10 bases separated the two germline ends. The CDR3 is CAISGGEPNTEAFF. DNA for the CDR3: TGTGCCATCAGTGGAGGGGAACCGAACACTGAAGCTTTCTTT.

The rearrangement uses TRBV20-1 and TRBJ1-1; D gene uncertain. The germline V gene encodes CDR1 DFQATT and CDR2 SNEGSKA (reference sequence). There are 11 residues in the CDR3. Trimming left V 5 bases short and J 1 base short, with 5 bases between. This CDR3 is CSAGKNTEAFF. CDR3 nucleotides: TGCAGTGCTGGCAAGAACACTGAAGCTTTCTTT.

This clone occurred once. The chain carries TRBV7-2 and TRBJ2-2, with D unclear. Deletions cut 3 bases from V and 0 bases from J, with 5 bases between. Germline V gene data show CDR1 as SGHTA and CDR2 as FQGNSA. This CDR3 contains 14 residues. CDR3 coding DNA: TGTGCCAGCAGCTTCGACTCGAACACCGGGGAGCTGTTTTTT. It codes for CASSFDSNTGELFF.

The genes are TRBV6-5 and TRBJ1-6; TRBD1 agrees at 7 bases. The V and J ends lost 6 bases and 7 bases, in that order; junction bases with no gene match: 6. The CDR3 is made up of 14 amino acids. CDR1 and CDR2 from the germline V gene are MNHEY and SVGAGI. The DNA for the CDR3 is TGTGCCAGCAGATCGGGACAGCCAAATTCACCCCTCCACTTT. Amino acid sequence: CASRSGQPNSPLHF.

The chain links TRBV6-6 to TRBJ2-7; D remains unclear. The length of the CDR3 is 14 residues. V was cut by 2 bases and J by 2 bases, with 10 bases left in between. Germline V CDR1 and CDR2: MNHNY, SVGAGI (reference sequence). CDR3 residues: CASSYESLAYEQYF. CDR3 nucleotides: TGTGCCAGCAGTTACGAATCTTTGGCCTACGAGCAGTACTTC.

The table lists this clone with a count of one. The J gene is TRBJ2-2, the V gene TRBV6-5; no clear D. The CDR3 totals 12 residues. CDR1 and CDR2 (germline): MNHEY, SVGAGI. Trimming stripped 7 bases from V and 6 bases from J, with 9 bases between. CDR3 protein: CASISAAGELFF. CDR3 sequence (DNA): TGTGCCAGCATTTCGGCTGCCGGGGAGCTGTTTTTT.

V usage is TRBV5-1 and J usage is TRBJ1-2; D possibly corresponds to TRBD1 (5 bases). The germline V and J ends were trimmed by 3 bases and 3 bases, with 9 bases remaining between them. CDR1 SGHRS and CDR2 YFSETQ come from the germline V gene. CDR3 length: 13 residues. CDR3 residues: CASSSGTYYGYTF. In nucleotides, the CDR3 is TGCGCCAGCAGCTCCGGGACCTACTATGGCTACACCTTC.

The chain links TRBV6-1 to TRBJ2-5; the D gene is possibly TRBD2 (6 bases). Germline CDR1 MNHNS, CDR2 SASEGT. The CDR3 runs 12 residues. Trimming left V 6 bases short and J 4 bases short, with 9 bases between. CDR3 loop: CASRVSGETQYF. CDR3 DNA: TGTGCCAGCAGGGTTAGCGGAGAGACCCAGTACTTC.

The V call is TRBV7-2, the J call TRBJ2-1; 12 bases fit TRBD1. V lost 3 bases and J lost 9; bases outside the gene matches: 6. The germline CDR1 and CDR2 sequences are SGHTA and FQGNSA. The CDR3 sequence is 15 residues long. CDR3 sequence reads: CASSFLGQGAIEQFF. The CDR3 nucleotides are TGTGCCAGCAGCTTCCTGGGACAGGGGGCAATTGAGCAGTTCTTC.

This chain's CDR3 is CAVGSGGGYGYTF. CDR3 DNA sequence: TGTGCCGTGGGGTCGGGAGGGGGCTATGGCTACACCTTC. The chain has TRBV7-8 and TRBJ1-2; a possible D gene is TRBD1 (6 bases). CDR3 length: 13 amino acids. Germline V gives CDR1 SGHVS, CDR2 FQNEAQ. V gave up 11 bases and J gave up 4 bases, with 17 bases separating them.

This chain's CDR3 is CASSSRDSPEAFF. For the CDR3, the DNA is TGTGCCAGCAGCTCTCGGGACAGCCCTGAAGCTTTCTTT. The chain recombines TRBV7-9 with TRBJ1-1, with TRBD1 matching 7 bases. Trimming cost V 4 bases and J 6 bases; bases outside gene matches: 5. Germline values: CDR1 SEHNR, CDR2 FQNEAQ (reference sequence). The CDR3 is 13 amino acids.

This CDR3 is CASSPRRAETQYF. The CDR3 coding sequence is TGTGCCAGCAGCCCCCGCAGGGCGGAGACCCAGTACTTC. The V gene is TRBV7-2, the J gene TRBJ2-5; D might be TRBD1 (5 bases). Trimming took off 5 bases at V and 5 bases at J, with 12 bases between the two ends. Germline V gene lookup returns CDR1 SGHTA and CDR2 FQGNSA. The CDR3 contains 13 residues.

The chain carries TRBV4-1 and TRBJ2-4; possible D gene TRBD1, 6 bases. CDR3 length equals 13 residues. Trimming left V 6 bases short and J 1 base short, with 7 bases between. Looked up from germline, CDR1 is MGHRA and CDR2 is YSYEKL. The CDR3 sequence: CASRGHAKNIQYF. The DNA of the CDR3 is TGCGCCAGCAGGGGACACGCCAAAAACATTCAGTACTTC.

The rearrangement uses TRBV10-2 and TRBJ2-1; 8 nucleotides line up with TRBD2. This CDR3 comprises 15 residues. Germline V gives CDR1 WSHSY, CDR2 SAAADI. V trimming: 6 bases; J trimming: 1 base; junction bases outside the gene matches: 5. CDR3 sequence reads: CASSSLAASYNEQFF. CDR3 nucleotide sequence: TGCGCCAGCAGCTCACTAGCGGCGTCCTACAATGAGCAGTTCTTC.

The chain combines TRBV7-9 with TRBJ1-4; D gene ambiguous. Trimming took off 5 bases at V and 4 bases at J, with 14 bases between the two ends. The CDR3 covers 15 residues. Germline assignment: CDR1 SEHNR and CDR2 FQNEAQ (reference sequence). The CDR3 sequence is CASSGPRQLNEKLFF. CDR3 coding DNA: TGTGCCAGCAGCGGGCCCCGGCAGCTTAATGAAAAACTGTTTTTT.

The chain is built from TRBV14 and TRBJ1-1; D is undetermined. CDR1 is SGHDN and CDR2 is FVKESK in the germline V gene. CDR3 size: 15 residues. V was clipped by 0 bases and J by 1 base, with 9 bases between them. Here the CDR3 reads CASSQENFSNTEAFF. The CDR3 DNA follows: TGTGCCAGCAGCCAAGAAAACTTCTCGAACACTGAAGCTTTCTTT.

CDR3 loop: CASSGTAASYEQYF. CDR3 DNA: TGTGCCAGCAGTGGGACCGCCGCCTCCTACGAGCAGTACTTC. This sequence joins TRBV9 and TRBJ2-7; either TRBD1 or TRBD2 may fit D (5 bases each). Germline loops: CDR1 SGDLS, CDR2 YYNGEE. The CDR3 extends over 14 amino acids. Trimming took 5 bases from V and 0 from J, leaving 12 bases between them.